This T cell receptor beta chain is drawn from a study of blood T cell repertoires in COVID-19. Overall study context: Material from acute and convalescent COVID-19 was sourced from the United States, Italy and Spain. T cells, B-cell-depleted T cells, or PBMCs supplied cDNA or gDNA.

As processed by the authors: Quantification of nucleated cells was approximated via reference gene primer amplification. Generated by immunoSEQ multiplex PCR, the TCRdb table keeps only in-frame clones and is missing some. V and J calls and clone size are copied from that table; D and trimming were computed from the DNA. The table lists 99,000 or so clones, 82% of them singletons. In germline, CDR1 is LNHNV, CDR2 YYDKDF (reference sequence). CDR3 length: 16 residues. The ends lost 6 bases at V and 3 bases at J; junction bases unmatched: 11. The sequence was obtained from a man aged 60 to 69 with acute or convalescent COVID-19. The V call is TRBV15, the J call TRBJ1-5; 7 bases align to TRBD1. Specimen: peripheral blood. The CDR3 loop reads CATSNIRTGNNQPQHF. The CDR3 nucleotides read TGTGCCACCAGTAATATTCGGACAGGAAACAATCAGCCCCAGCATTTT.